Included here is one T cell receptor (beta chain) sequence, with context. The data stem from a study of blood T cell repertoires in COVID-19. The wider study: There were acute and convalescent COVID-19 samples, and they came from the United States, Italy and Spain. In each case, the material was cDNA or gDNA derived from T cells, B-cell-depleted T cells, or PBMCs.

CDR1 and CDR2 from the germline V gene are LNHDA and SQIVND (reference sequence). The V and J ends lost 3 bases and 5 bases, in that order; junction bases with no gene match: 15. There are 19 residues in the CDR3. Data came from immunoSEQ multiplex PCR; TCRdb stores just in-frame clones and leaves some out. The table shows more than 80,000 clones, with 85% to 90% occurring only once. V is TRBV19 and J is TRBJ2-2; 10 bases are shared with TRBD2. This receptor was taken from a human donor with active COVID-19. The donor label of this sample is uncertain. The sample was peripheral blood. As DNA, the CDR3 is TGTGCCAGTAGTATTCGGGACCGGAGCGGGGGGGGCGGAACCGGGGAGCTGTTTTTT. The encoded protein is CASSIRDRSGGGGTGELFF.